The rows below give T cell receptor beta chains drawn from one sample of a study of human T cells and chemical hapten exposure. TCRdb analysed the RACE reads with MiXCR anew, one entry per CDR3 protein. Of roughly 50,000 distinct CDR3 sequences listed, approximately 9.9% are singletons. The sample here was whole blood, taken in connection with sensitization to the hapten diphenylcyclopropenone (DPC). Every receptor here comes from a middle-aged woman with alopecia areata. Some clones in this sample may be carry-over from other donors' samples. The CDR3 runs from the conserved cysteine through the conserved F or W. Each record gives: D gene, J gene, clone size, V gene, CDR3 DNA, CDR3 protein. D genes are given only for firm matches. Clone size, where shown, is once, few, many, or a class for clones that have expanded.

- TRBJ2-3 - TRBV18 TGTGCCAGCTCACCACTTAGCAAGTCCACCGATACGCAGTATTTT CASSPLSKSTDTQYF
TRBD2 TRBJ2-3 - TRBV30 TGTGCCTGGAGTGTTGAGCGGGGCGGCACAGATACGCAGTATTTT CAWSVERGGTDTQYF
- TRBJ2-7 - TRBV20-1 TGCAGTGCTAGAGTCGAGTACGAGCAGTACTTC CSARVEYEQYF
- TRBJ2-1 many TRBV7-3 TGTGCCAGCAGCCGGCAAGGAGGAGAGCAGTTCTTC CASSRQGGEQFF
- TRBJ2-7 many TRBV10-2 TGCGCCAGCAGTGAGTACTACGAGCAGTACTTC CASSEYYEQYF
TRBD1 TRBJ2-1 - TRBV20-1 TGCAGTGCGAGACAGGGGGCTGATGAGCAGTTCTTC CSARQGADEQFF
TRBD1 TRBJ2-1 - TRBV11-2 TGTGCCAGCAGCTTAGTAGGGACAGGGGGCCTTGAGCAGTTCTTC CASSLVGTGGLEQFF
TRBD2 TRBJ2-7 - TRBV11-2 TGTGCCAGCAGCTTTAGCGGGGGGGTTGAGCAGTACTTC CASSFSGGVEQYF
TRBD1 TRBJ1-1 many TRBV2 TGTGCCAGTCAAAGGGACAGGAATATGAACACTGAAGCTTTCTTT CASQRDRNMNTEAFF
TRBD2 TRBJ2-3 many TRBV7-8 TGTGCCAGCAGCTTAGGACTAGCGGAGAGCACAGATACGCAGTATTTT CASSLGLAESTDTQYF
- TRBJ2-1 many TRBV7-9 TGTGCCAGCAGCCCGAGGGGGGGCGCCGGGGATGAGCAGTTCTTC CASSPRGGAGDEQFF
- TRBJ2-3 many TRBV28 TGTGCCAGCAGTTTAATGGCTATCGGGGATACGCAGTATTTT CASSLMAIGDTQYF
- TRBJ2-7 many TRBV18 TGTGCCAGCTCACCACGCCCCCCCCAAAGGCAGTACGAGCAGTACTTC CASSPRPPQRQYEQYF
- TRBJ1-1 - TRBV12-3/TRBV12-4 TGTGCCAGCTTAACCGGAGCGGATCACACTGAAGCTTTCTTT CASLTGADHTEAFF
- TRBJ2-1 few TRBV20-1 TGCAGTGCTAGCTCCGGGGGTGGTGGGAATGAGCAGTTCTTC CSASSGGGGNEQFF
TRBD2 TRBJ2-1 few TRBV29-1 TGCAGCGTTGATCGGTCTAGCGGGAGGGGGGAGCAGTTCTTC CSVDRSSGRGEQFF
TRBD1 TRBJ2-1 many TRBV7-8 TGTGCCAGCAGCCTCGACAGGGGCGATGAGCAGTTCTTC CASSLDRGDEQFF
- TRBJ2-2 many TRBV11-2 TGTGCCAGCAGCTTAGGACGAGGGTTGCCCGGGGAGCTGTTTTTT CASSLGRGLPGELFF
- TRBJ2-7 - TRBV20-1 TGCAGTGCTAGAGGAGGACAGAGCTCCTACGAGCAGTACTTC CSARGGQSSYEQYF
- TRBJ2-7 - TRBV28 TGTGCCAGCAGTCAGGGGCGGCGGGAGCAGTACTTC CASSQGRREQYF
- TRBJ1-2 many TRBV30 TGTGCCTGGGCTACAGGCCCAACCTATGGCTACACCTTC CAWATGPTYGYTF
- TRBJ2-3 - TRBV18 TGTGCCAGCTCACCTCCCGCAGACACAGATACGCAGTATTTT CASSPPADTDTQYF
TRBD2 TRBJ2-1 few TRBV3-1 TGTGCCAGCAGCCAAGATCTCGGGCTAGCGGGAGGGGAGTTCTTC CASSQDLGLAGGEFF
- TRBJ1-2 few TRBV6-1 TGTGCCAGCAGTGAAGGGGCAGGGCCGGATGGCTACACCTTC CASSEGAGPDGYTF
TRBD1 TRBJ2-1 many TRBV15 TGTGCCACCAGTTCGGACAGGGGAACTTACAATGAGCAGTTCTTC CATSSDRGTYNEQFF
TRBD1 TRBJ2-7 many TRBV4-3 TGCGCCAGCAGCCAAGATCCCGGGACAGGCTACGAGCAGTACTTC CASSQDPGTGYEQYF
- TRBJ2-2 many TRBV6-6 TGTGCCAGCGCGGGGACATCGAACACCGGGGAGCTGTTTTTT CASAGTSNTGELFF
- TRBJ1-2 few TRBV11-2 TGTGCCAGCAGCCCCGGAGTAGGGTATGGCTACACCTTC CASSPGVGYGYTF
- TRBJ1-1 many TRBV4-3 TGCGCCAGCAGCCAAGATCTGGGGGGTCGGGGGAGGACTGAAGCTTTCTTT CASSQDLGGRGRTEAFF
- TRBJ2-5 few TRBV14 TGTGCCAGCAGCCAAACGAGGGGCCTACAAGAGACCCAGTACTTC CASSQTRGLQETQYF
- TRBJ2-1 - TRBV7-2 TGTGCCAGCAGCCCTGCAACCACGTACAATGAGCAGTTCTTC CASSPATTYNEQFF
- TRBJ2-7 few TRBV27 TGTGCCAGCAGCGAGAATTTACACGAGCAGTACTTC CASSENLHEQYF
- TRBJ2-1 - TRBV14 TGTGCCAGCAGCCAAGGTGCGGGGTTTAGTGAGCAGTTCTTC CASSQGAGFSEQFF
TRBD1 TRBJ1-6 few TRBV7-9 TGTGCCAGCACCTCAACAGGGGGCCATAATTCACCCCTCCACTTT CASTSTGGHNSPLHF
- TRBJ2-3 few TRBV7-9 TGTGCCAGCAGCCGAAAACCTACAAGCACAGATACGCAGTATTTT CASSRKPTSTDTQYF
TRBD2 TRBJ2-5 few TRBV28 TGTGCCAGCAGTTTACGACTAGCGGGACGAGAGACCCAGTACTTC CASSLRLAGRETQYF
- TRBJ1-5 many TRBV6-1 TGTGCCAGCAGTGCGGAGTGGAACCAGCCCCAGCATTTT CASSAEWNQPQHF
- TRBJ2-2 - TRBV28 TGTGCCAGTGTACAGGTTAACACCGGGGAGCTGTTTTTT CASVQVNTGELFF
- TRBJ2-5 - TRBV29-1 TGCAGCCTTATCGGACAGGGAGGGGAGACCCAGTACTTC CSLIGQGGETQYF
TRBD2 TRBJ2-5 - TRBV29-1 TGCAGCGTCGGGACTAGCGGGTTCAAACAAGAGACCCAGTACTTC CSVGTSGFKQETQYF
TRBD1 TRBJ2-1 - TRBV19 TGTGCCAGTAATGCCCCTAGGACAGGGGAAGTTCGGGAGCAGTTCTTC CASNAPRTGEVREQFF
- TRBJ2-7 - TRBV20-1 TGCAGTGCTAGTATCGCAGGGACCTCCTACGAGCAGTACTTC CSASIAGTSYEQYF